Presented here are 32 T cell receptor beta chains from one specimen sequenced in a study of blood T cell repertoires in COVID-19. Produced via immunoSEQ multiplex PCR; TCRdb's table is partial and in-frame only. The table includes approximately 160,000 clones, about 81% detected once. Material for sequencing was peripheral blood. The receptor set was obtained from a woman older than 75 with acute or convalescent COVID-19.

This chain uses TRBV19 with TRBJ1-1; D remains ambiguous. This CDR3 spans 13 amino acids. Germline lookup yields CDR1 LNHDA and CDR2 SQIVND (reference sequence). Deletions cut 5 bases from V and 2 bases from J, with 9 bases between. The chain's CDR3 is CASSSQRNTEAFF. In DNA form, the CDR3 reads TGTGCCAGTAGTTCACAACGAAACACTGAAGCTTTCTTT. Using reference TRBV19 and TRBJ1-1 for the parts outside the CDR3, the full variable domain is DGGITQSPKYLFRKEGQNVTLSCEQNLNHDAMYWYRQDPGQGLRLIYYSQIVNDFQKGDIAEGYSVSREKKESFPLTVTSAQKNPTAFYLCASSSQRNTEAFFGQGTRLTVV.

The rearrangement links TRBV6-1 to TRBJ2-1; possibly TRBD1 for D (7 bases). Per the germline V gene, CDR1 is MNHNS and CDR2 is SASEGT. V shed 0 bases and J shed 4 bases, with 16 bases lying between them. CDR3 length equals 17 residues. The CDR3 here is CASSEAQGGGLYNEQFF. In DNA form, the CDR3 reads TGTGCCAGCAGTGAAGCCCAGGGGGGAGGCCTTTACAATGAGCAGTTCTTC.

This sequence joins TRBV21-1 and TRBJ1-3; whether TRBD1, the table's D call, matches the DNA was not checked. TRBV21-1 is a listed pseudogene. This CDR3 region has 18 residues. In nucleotides, the CDR3 is TGTGCCAGCAGCAAACAGACAGGGGGGCTTTTCTCTGGAAACACCATATATTTT. It is translated as CASSKQTGGLFSGNTIYF.

This chain uses TRBV7-2 with TRBJ1-4; D ambiguous. Per germline, CDR1 SGHTA and CDR2 FQGNSA. This CDR3 has 13 amino acids. V was shortened by 3 bases and J by 0 bases, with 2 bases between the two germline ends. The CDR3 DNA follows: TGTGCCAGCAGCTTCACAACTAATGAAAAACTGTTTTTT. Amino acid sequence: CASSFTTNEKLFF.

The chain has TRBV5-5 and TRBJ1-5; TRBD1 is a possible D gene (5 bases). Trimming stripped 0 bases from V and 3 bases from J, with 13 bases between. The CDR3 is 16 amino acids. Germline lookup yields CDR1 SGHKS and CDR2 YYEKEE (reference sequence). The CDR3 bases are TGTGCCAGCAGCTTGGCCCTGGCCAGGGTCAATCAGCCCCAGCATTTT. The encoded protein is CASSLALARVNQPQHF.

The gene calls are TRBV18 and TRBJ2-1; TRBD2 agrees at 11 bases. Losses at the gene ends were 3 bases for V and 3 bases for J; bases not matched to a gene: 1. Per the germline V gene, CDR1 is KGHSH and CDR2 is LQKENI. The CDR3 loop spans 15 amino acids. The CDR3 DNA reads as TGTGCCAGCTCACCGGGGACTAGCGGCTACAATGAGCAGTTCTTC. Protein: CASSPGTSGYNEQFF.

V and J are TRBV4-1 and TRBJ1-5; the D is unclear. Germline V gene lookup returns CDR1 MGHRA and CDR2 YSYEKL. Trimming took off 3 bases at V and 3 bases at J, with 12 bases between the two ends. The CDR3 totals 15 residues. The CDR3 bases are TGCGCCAGCAGCCATACCTTACAGTCCAATCAGCCCCAGCATTTT. Protein sequence: CASSHTLQSNQPQHF.

The chain links TRBV19 to TRBJ2-7; no clear D. The CDR3 has 13 residues. Germline lookup yields CDR1 LNHDA and CDR2 SQIVND (reference sequence). V was cut by 6 bases and J by 7 bases, with 16 bases left in between. The CDR3 region has the DNA TGTGCCAGTAGAGACGGGTGGAGTCGGGAGCAGTACTTC. Its translation is CASRDGWSREQYF.

This clone was seen more than once but under ten times. The chain has TRBV3-1 (or the pseudogene TRBV3-2) and TRBJ2-3; TRBD2 matches 15 bases. Looked up from germline, CDR1 is LGHDT and CDR2 is YNNKEL (reference sequence). Trimming removed 4 bases from V and 0 bases from J; junction bases left unmatched: 8. CDR3 length: 19 residues. The CDR3 protein is CASSLPGLAGGSSTDTQYF. DNA of the CDR3: TGTGCCAGCAGCCTACCGGGACTAGCGGGAGGATCTAGCACAGATACGCAGTATTTT.

This chain links TRBV11-2 with TRBJ2-3; TRBD2 might be the D (6 bases). Trimming took 5 bases from V and 0 from J, leaving 15 bases between them. This CDR3 is 16 amino acids long. Looked up from germline, CDR1 is SGHAT and CDR2 is FQNNGV. CDR3: CASSRIIRESTDTQYF. The CDR3, as DNA: TGTGCCAGCAGCCGCATTATCCGGGAGAGCACAGATACGCAGTATTTT.

This clone has only one observation. The V call is TRBV7-9, the J call TRBJ1-5; 7 bases are a match to TRBD1. Germline CDR1 reads SEHNR; CDR2 reads FQNEAQ (reference sequence). The CDR3 length is 15 residues. The V segment lost 3 bases and the J segment 8 bases; nucleotides outside the gene matches: 10. The CDR3 DNA reads TGTGCCAGCAGCTTGGGAGACAGGGCCCAGGAGCCCCAGCATTTT. As protein: CASSLGDRAQEPQHF.

This clone has a single count. The V and J genes are TRBV28 and TRBJ1-4, with 7 bases identical to TRBD1. The V gene end was trimmed by 6 bases and the J gene end by 0 bases; junction bases not matched to a gene: 4. The germline gives CDR1 MDHEN, CDR2 SYDVKM. CDR3 length: 15 amino acids. The CDR3 reads CASRNGQATNEKLFF. CDR3 DNA: TGTGCCAGCAGGAACGGACAGGCAACTAATGAAAAACTGTTTTTT.

J is TRBJ2-3 and V is TRBV19; no firm D call. Trimming cost V 7 bases and J 3 bases, with 11 bases left between them. The CDR3 length is 13 residues. CDR1 is LNHDA and CDR2 is SQIVND in the germline V gene (reference sequence). The CDR3 sequence is CASTLRMTDTQYF. Here the CDR3 DNA reads TGTGCCAGTACCCTCAGGATGACAGATACGCAGTATTTT.

The gene calls are TRBV3-1 (or the pseudogene TRBV3-2) and TRBJ1-6, with D maybe TRBD1 (6 bases). V gave up 0 bases and J gave up 9 bases, with 12 bases separating them. Germline lookup yields CDR1 LGHDT and CDR2 YNNKEL (reference sequence). This CDR3 is built from 15 residues. CDR3 nucleotides: TGTGCCAGCAGCCAAGAGGGGGGGACACGTTCACCCCTCCACTTT. Its translation: CASSQEGGTRSPLHF.

This chain joins TRBV5-8 and TRBJ2-7; no clear D. Trimming shortened V by 2 bases and J by 2 bases, and 5 bases separated the two germline ends. The CDR3 spans 12 residues. Germline lookup yields CDR1 SGHTS and CDR2 YDEGEE. Here the CDR3 reads CASSLTAYEQYF. CDR3 DNA sequence: TGTGCCAGCAGCTTAACAGCCTACGAGCAGTACTTC.

The V and J genes are TRBV5-4 and TRBJ2-7; TRBD2 might be the D (6 bases). This CDR3 is built from 13 residues. V was cut by 5 bases and J by 9 bases, with 18 bases left in between. Germline V gives CDR1 SGHNT, CDR2 YYREEE (reference sequence). The CDR3 loop reads CASSQAGLVGQYF. CDR3 nucleotides: TGTGCCAGCAGTCAGGCGGGACTCGTGGGGCAGTACTTC. Combining the CDR3 with reference TRBV5-4 and TRBJ2-7 gives the whole variable domain ETGVTQSPTHLIKTRGQQVTLRCSSQSGHNTVSWYQQALGQGPQFIFQYYREEENGRGNFPPRFSGLQFPNYSSELNVNALELDDSALYLCASSQAGLVGQYFGPGTRLTVT.

The rearrangement links TRBV7-9 to TRBJ1-3; 7 bases are a match to TRBD1. Looked up from germline, CDR1 is SEHNR and CDR2 is FQNEAQ (reference sequence). The junction had 10 bases not matched to a gene; V was cut back by 8 bases and J by 0 bases. The CDR3 is 16 amino acids. The DNA for the CDR3 is TGTGCCAGCCGTCTACAGGGGTCTACCTCTGGAAACACCATATATTTT. It encodes CASRLQGSTSGNTIYF.

This clone has a handful of counts. The gene calls are TRBV3-1 (or the pseudogene TRBV3-2) and TRBJ2-1; 7 positions agree with TRBD2. Germline lookup yields CDR1 LGHDT and CDR2 YNNKEL (reference sequence). The CDR3 spans 13 residues. J lost 6 bases, V lost 4 bases, and 3 bases had no gene match. The CDR3 sequence is CASSPPGGNEQFF. In nucleotides, the CDR3 is TGTGCCAGCAGCCCCCCGGGGGGCAATGAGCAGTTCTTC.

This clone has only one observation. The rearrangement uses TRBV10-3 and TRBJ2-1; the match to TRBD2 covers 10 bases. CDR1 and CDR2 (germline): ENHRY, SYGVKD. The V segment lost 10 bases and the J segment 10 bases; nucleotides outside the gene matches: 10. CDR3 length equals 13 residues. CDR3 loop: CATQVAGGDEQFF. The CDR3 DNA reads TGTGCCACCCAGGTAGCGGGGGGCGACGAGCAGTTCTTC.

The gene calls are TRBV4-1 and TRBJ2-7, with 10 bases aligning to TRBD2. Unmatched junction bases numbered 5, after V lost 6 bases and J lost 0 bases. Germline-derived CDR1 and CDR2 are MGHRA and YSYEKL. This CDR3 has 15 amino acids. CDR3 region: CASSPLAGSSYEQYF. CDR3 DNA sequence: TGCGCCAGCAGTCCACTAGCGGGGAGCTCCTACGAGCAGTACTTC.

The chain carries TRBV9 and TRBJ1-4; 8 positions agree with TRBD1. Per the germline V gene, CDR1 is SGDLS and CDR2 is YYNGEE. This CDR3 comprises 13 residues. J gave up 11 bases and V 3 bases, and 6 bases lay outside the gene matches. CDR3 amino acids: CASSETTGGKLFF. In nucleotides, the CDR3 is TGTGCCAGCAGCGAGACCACAGGGGGGAAACTGTTTTTT.

The chain is built from TRBV10-2 and TRBJ2-1; TRBD2 might be the D (6 bases). V lost 3 bases and J lost 7, with 19 bases in between. This CDR3 has 16 amino acids. Germline V gene data show CDR1 as WSHSY and CDR2 as SAAADI. As DNA, the CDR3 is TGCGCCAGCAGTGATTCGAGGCTAGCGAGTAGGAATGAGCAGTTCTTC. Its translation: CASSDSRLASRNEQFF.

This clone was counted only a few times. This chain joins TRBV19 and TRBJ1-3; D is unclear. Deletions cut 2 bases from V and 0 bases from J, with 8 bases between. CDR3 length: 15 residues. The V gene's germline CDR1 is LNHDA and CDR2 SQIVND (reference sequence). CDR3 nucleotides: TGTGCCAGTAGTATATCGGGAGTCTCTGGAAACACCATATATTTT. This encodes CASSISGVSGNTIYF.

This rearrangement joins TRBV5-1 to TRBJ1-4; tentative D call: TRBD1 (5 bases). Germline CDR1 is SGHRS and CDR2 is YFSETQ. Trimming left V 5 bases short and J 5 bases short, with 13 bases between. The CDR3 loop spans 14 amino acids. CDR3 DNA sequence: TGCGCCAGCAGGGCCCAGGGAGGCAATGAAAAACTGTTTTTT. Translated: CASRAQGGNEKLFF.

The J gene is TRBJ2-1, the V gene TRBV6-5, with a tentative D call TRBD1 (6 bases). Trimming removed 2 bases from V and 2 bases from J, with 7 bases in between. The CDR3 extends over 14 amino acids. Germline assignment: CDR1 MNHEY and CDR2 SVGAGI. CDR3: CASSYRQAYNEQFF. CDR3 nucleotides: TGTGCCAGCAGTTACCGACAGGCCTACAATGAGCAGTTCTTC.

The rearrangement links TRBV5-1 to TRBJ2-7, with D possibly matching TRBD1 (6 bases). Germline V CDR1 and CDR2: SGHRS, YFSETQ. The V and J ends lost 0 bases and 1 base respectively, with 11 bases between them. This CDR3 region has 15 residues. The DNA for the CDR3 is TGCGCCAGCAGCTTGGCGGACAGACTATCCTACGAGCAGTACTTC. Residues: CASSLADRLSYEQYF.

This clone occurred a few times. The CDR3 coding sequence is TGTGCCAGCAGGCCCACCGGGACAGATAATTCACCCCTCCACTTT. This translates into CASRPTGTDNSPLHF. The chain carries TRBV5-6 and TRBJ1-6, with 7 nucleotides matching TRBD1. The germline CDR1 and CDR2 sequences are SGHDT and YYEEEE. After removal of 5 bases from V and 5 bases from J, the junction contained 7 bases not matched to a gene. The CDR3 has 15 residues.

This clone was seen more than once but under ten times. The same CDR3 also results from other DNA sequences found in this sample. The V gene is TRBV7-9, the J gene TRBJ1-5, with D possibly TRBD1 on 5 matching bases. The CDR3 has 17 residues. In germline, CDR1 is SEHNR, CDR2 FQNEAQ (reference sequence). V was cut by 0 bases and J by 0 bases, with 12 bases left in between. The CDR3 reads CASSLAGDWYSNQPQHF. CDR3 DNA sequence: TGTGCCAGCAGCTTAGCAGGGGACTGGTATAGCAATCAGCCCCAGCATTTT.

This clone came up a few times. This sequence joins TRBV27 and TRBJ1-1; TRBD1 aligns across 7 bases. With V trimmed by 6 bases and J by 1 base, 8 bases remained unmatched. The CDR3 covers 15 residues. Germline CDR1 is MNHEY and CDR2 is SMNVEV (reference sequence). The CDR3 region is CASSLANRGNTEAFF. The CDR3 DNA is TGTGCCAGCAGCCTAGCGAACAGGGGGAACACTGAAGCTTTCTTT.

The chain couples TRBV6-4 to TRBJ1-5; perhaps TRBD1 as D (5 bases). This CDR3 has 16 residues. With 4 bases removed from V and 1 base from J, the gap between germline ends came to 14 bases. Germline CDR1 and CDR2: MRHNA and SNTAGT. CDR3 in DNA: TGTGCCAGCAGTGCCCTAGCGGGGGGAAGCAATCAGCCCCAGCATTTT. It codes for CASSALAGGSNQPQHF.

The V and J genes are TRBV18 and TRBJ2-3; TRBD2 agrees at 8 bases. The CDR3 consists of 14 residues. CDR1 KGHSH and CDR2 LQKENI come from the germline V gene. The trim removed 3 bases at V and 4 bases at J, leaving 3 bases unmatched. The CDR3 sequence is CASSPAGGADTQYF. The CDR3 DNA reads TGTGCCAGCTCACCGGCGGGAGGCGCAGATACGCAGTATTTT.

V and J are TRBV9 and TRBJ1-4, with D possibly matching TRBD1 (5 bases). V lost 4 bases, J lost 2 bases, and 15 bases lay in between. The CDR3 is made up of 16 amino acids. The V gene's germline CDR1 is SGDLS and CDR2 YYNGEE. The CDR3 is CASSRGEGRTNEKLFF. For the CDR3, the DNA is TGTGCCAGCAGCAGAGGGGAGGGCAGGACTAATGAAAAACTGTTTTTT.